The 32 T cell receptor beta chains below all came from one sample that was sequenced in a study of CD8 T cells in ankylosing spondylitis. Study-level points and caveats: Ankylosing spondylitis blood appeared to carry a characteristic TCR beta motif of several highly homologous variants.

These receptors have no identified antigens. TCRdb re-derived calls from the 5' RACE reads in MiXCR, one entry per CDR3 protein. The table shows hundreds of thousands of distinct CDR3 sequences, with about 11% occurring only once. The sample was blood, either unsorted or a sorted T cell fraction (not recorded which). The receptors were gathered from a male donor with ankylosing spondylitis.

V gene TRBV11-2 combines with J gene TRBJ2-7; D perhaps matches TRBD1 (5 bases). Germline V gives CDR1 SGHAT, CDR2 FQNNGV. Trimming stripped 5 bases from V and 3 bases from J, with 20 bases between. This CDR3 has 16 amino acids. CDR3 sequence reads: CASSPGRTTVGYEQYF. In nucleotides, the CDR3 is TGTGCCAGCAGCCCCGGTAGGACAACCGTTGGCTACGAGCAGTACTTC.

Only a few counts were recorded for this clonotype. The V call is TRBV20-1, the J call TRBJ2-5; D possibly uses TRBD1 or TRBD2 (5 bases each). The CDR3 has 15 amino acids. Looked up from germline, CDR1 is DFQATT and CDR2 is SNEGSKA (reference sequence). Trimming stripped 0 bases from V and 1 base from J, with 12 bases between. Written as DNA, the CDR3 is TGCAGTGCTAGAGAAGGGGCTAGCAGCCAAGAGACCCAGTACTTC. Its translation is CSAREGASSQETQYF.

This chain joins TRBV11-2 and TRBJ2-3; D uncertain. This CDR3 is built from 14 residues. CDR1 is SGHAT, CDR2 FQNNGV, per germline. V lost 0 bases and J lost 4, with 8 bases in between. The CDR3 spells CASSLDRSSDTQYF. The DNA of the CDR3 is TGTGCCAGCAGCTTAGATCGAAGCTCAGATACGCAGTATTTT.

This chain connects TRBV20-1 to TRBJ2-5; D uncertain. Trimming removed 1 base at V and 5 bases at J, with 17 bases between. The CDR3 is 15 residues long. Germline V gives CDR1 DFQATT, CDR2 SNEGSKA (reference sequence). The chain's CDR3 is CSARGFSLIGETQYF. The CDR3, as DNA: TGCAGTGCTAGAGGTTTTAGCTTGATCGGGGAGACCCAGTACTTC.

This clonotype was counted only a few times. In DNA form, the CDR3 reads TGTGCCAGCAGCCTAAACGGAGGGCGTGGCTACACCTTC. Translating gives CASSLNGGRGYTF. The rearrangement joins TRBV7-3 to TRBJ1-2; no clear D. There are 13 residues in the CDR3. V lost 5 bases and J 7 bases, leaving 14 bases between the germline ends. CDR1 and CDR2 from the germline V gene are SGHTA and FQGTGA.

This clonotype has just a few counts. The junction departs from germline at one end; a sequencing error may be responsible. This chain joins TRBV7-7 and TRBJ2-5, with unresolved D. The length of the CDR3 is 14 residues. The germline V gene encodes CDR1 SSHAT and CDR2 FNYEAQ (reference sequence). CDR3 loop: CASSFGHTVETQYF. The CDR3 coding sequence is TGTGCTAGCAGCTTTGGCCATACGGTCGAGACCCAGTACTTC.

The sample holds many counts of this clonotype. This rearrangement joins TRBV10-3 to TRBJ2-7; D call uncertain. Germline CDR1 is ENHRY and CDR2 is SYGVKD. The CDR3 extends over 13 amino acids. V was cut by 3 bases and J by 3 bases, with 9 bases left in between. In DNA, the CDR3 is TGTGCCATCAGTGACGGTGTGGTCTACGAGCAGTACTTC. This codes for CAISDGVVYEQYF.

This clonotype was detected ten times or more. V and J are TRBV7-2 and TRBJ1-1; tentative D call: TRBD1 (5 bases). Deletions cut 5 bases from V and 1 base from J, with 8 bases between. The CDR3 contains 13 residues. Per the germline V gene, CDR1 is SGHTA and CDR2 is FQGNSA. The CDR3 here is CASSRQRNTEAFF. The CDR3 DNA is TGTGCCAGCAGCCGACAGAGGAACACTGAAGCTTTCTTT.

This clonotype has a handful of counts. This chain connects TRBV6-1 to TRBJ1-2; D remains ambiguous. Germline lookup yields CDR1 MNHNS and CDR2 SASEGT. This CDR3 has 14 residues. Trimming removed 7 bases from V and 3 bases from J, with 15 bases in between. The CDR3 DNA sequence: TGTGCCAGCAAGGGCCCGCTAATCCACTATGGCTACACCTTC. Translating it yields CASKGPLIHYGYTF.

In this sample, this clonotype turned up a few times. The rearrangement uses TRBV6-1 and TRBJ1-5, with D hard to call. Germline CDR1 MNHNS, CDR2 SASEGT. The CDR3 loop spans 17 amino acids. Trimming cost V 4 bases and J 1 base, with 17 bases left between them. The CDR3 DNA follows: TGTGCCAGCAGTGTCCTAAGGTCGGGCCTCAGCAATCAGCCCCAGCATTTT. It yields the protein CASSVLRSGLSNQPQHF.

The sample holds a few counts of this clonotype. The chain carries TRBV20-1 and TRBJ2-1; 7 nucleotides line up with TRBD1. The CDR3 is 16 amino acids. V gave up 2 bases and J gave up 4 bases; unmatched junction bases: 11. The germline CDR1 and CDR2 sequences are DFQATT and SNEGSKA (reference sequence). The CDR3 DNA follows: TGCAGTGCTAGAAGAACCGGGACAGATGTTTACAATGAGCAGTTCTTC. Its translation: CSARRTGTDVYNEQFF.

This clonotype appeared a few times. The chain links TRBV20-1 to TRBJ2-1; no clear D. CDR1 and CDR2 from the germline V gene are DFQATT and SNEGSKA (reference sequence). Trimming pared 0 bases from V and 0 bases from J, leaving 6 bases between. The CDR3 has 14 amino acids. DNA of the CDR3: TGCAGTGCTAGAGATTTAGTCTCCTACAATGAGCAGTTCTTC. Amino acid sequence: CSARDLVSYNEQFF.

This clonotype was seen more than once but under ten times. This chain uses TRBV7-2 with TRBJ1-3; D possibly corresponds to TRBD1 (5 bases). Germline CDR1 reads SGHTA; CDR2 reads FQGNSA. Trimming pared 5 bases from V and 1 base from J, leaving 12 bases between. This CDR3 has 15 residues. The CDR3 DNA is TGTGCCAGCAGCCGAATGGACACTTCTGGAAACACCATATATTTT. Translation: CASSRMDTSGNTIYF.

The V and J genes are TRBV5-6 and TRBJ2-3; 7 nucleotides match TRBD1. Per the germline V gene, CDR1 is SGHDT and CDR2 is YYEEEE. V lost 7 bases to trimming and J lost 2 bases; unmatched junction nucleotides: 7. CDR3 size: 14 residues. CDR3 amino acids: CASGQDRHTDTQYF. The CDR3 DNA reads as TGTGCCAGCGGACAGGATCGTCACACAGATACGCAGTATTTT.

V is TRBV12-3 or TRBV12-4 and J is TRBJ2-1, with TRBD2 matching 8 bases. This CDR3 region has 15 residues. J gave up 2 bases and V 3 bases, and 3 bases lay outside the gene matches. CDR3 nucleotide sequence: TGTGCCAGCAGTTTTGCGGGAGGTACCTACAATGAGCAGTTCTTC. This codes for CASSFAGGTYNEQFF.

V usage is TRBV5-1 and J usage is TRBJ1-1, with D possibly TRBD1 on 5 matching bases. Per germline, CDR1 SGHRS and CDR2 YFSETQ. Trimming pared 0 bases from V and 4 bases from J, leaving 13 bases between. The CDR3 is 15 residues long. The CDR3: CASSLDSAGFTEAFF. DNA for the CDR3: TGCGCCAGCAGCTTGGATTCTGCAGGGTTCACTGAAGCTTTCTTT.

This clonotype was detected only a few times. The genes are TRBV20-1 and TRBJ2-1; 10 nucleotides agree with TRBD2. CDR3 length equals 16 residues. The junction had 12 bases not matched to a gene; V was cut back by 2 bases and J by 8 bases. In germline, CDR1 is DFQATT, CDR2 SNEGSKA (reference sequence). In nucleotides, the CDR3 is TGCAGTGCTAGACTAGCGGGAGTTAATATAATGGATGAGCAGTTCTTC. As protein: CSARLAGVNIMDEQFF.

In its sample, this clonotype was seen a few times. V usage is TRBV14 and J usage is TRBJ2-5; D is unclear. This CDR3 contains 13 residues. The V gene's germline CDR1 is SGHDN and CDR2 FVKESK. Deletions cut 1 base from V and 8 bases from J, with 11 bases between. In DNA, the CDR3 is TGTGCCAGCAGCCAAGTTTCCGGCAACACCCAGTACTTC. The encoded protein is CASSQVSGNTQYF. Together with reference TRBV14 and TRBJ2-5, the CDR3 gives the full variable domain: EAGVTQFPSHSVIEKGQTVTLRCDPISGHDNLYWYRRVMGKEIKFLLHFVKESKQDESGMPNNRFLAERTGGTYSTLKVQPAELEDSGVYFCASSQVSGNTQYFGPGTRLLVL.

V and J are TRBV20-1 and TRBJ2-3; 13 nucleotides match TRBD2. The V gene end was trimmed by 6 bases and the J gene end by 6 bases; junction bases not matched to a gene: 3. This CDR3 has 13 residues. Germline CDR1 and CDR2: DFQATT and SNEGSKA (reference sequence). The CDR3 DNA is TGCAGTGCCTGGACTAGCGGGAGTGATACGCAGTATTTT. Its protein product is CSAWTSGSDTQYF.

CDR3 region: CASSTTGSGANVLTF. The CDR3, as DNA: TGTGCCAGCAGCACAACAGGGTCTGGGGCCAACGTCCTGACTTTC. The gene calls are TRBV6-1 and TRBJ2-6, with D possibly TRBD1 on 6 matching bases. The CDR3 spans 15 residues. V was shortened by 6 bases and J by 1 base, with 10 bases between the two germline ends. Per germline, CDR1 MNHNS and CDR2 SASEGT.

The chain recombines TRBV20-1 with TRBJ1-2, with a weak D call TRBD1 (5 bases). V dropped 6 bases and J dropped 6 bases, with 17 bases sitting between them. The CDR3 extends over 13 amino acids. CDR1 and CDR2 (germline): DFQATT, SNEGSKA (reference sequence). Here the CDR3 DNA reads TGCAGTGCAAGTCCTCAGGGATCTCATGGCTACACCTTC. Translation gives CSASPQGSHGYTF.

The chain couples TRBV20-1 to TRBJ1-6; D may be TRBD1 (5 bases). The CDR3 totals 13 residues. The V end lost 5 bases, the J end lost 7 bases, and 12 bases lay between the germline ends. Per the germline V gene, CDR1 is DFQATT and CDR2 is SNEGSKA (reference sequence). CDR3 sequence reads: CSAYGTANSPLHF. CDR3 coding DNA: TGCAGTGCTTACGGGACGGCAAATTCACCCCTCCACTTT.

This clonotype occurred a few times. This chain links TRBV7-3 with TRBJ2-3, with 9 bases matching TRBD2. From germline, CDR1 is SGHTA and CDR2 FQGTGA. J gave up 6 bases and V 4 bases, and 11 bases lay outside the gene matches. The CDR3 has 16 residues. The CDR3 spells CASSSTKRGAGDTQYF. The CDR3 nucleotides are TGTGCCAGCAGCTCCACAAAGCGGGGGGCCGGGGATACGCAGTATTTT.

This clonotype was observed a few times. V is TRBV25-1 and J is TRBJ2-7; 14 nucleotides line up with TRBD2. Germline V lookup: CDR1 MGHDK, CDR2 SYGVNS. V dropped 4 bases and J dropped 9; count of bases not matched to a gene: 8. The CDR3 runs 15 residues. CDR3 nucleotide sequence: TGTGCCAGCAGTGCACCGGGACTAGCGGGAGTTCGGCAGTACTTC. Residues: CASSAPGLAGVRQYF.

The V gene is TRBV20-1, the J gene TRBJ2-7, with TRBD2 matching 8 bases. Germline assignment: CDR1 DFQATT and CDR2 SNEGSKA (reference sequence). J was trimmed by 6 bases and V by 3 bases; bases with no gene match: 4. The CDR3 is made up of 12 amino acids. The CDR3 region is CSASGREGEQYF. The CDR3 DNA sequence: TGCAGTGCTAGCGGGAGGGAGGGCGAGCAGTACTTC.

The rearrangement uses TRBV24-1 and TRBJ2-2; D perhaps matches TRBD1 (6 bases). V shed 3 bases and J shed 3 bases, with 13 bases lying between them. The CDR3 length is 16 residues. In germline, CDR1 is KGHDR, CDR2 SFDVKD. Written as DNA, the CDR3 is TGTGCCACCAGTGATCCCGGGACACGCGACACCGGGGAGCTGTTTTTT. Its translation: CATSDPGTRDTGELFF.

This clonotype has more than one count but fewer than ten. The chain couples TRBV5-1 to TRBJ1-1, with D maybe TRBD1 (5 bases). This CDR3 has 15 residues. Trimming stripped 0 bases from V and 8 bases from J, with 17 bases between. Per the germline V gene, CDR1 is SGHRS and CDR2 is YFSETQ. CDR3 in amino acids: CASSLDGNRGLEAFF. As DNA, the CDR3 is TGCGCCAGCAGCTTGGATGGTAATCGGGGCCTCGAAGCTTTCTTT.

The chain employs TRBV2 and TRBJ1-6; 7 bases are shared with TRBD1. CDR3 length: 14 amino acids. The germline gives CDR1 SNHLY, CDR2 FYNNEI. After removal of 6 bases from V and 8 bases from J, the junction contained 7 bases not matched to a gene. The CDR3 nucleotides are TGTGCCAGCAGCCCGACAGGGAAGGATTCACCCCTCCACTTT. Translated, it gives CASSPTGKDSPLHF.

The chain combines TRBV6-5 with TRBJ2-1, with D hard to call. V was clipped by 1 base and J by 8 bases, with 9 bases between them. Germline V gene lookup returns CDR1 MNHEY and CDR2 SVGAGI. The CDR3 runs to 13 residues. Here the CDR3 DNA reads TGTGCCAGCAGTTACTTACCCTGGTATGAGCAGTTCTTC. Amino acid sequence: CASSYLPWYEQFF.

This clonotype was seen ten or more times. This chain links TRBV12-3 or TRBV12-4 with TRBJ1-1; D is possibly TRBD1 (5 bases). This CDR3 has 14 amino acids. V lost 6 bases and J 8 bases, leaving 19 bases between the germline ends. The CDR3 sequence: CASSPGTLFTEAFF. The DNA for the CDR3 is TGTGCCAGCAGCCCCGGGACCCTATTTACCGAAGCTTTCTTT.

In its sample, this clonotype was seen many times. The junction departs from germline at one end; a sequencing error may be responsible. The CDR3 nucleotides are TGCAGTGCTAGGGTGGTTTGGGGAACGGAGAACTTC. Translating it yields CSARVVWGTENF. The J gene is TRBJ2-4, the V gene TRBV20-1; the D is unclear. Germline CDR1 and CDR2: DFQATT and SNEGSKA (reference sequence). The CDR3 has 12 residues.

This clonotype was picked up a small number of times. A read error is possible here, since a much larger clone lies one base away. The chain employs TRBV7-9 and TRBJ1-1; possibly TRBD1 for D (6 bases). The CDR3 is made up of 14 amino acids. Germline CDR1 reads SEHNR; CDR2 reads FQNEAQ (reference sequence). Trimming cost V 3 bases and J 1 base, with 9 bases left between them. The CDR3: CASSFGQSNTEAFF. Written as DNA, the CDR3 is TGTGCCAGCAGCTTCGGACAGTCGAACACTGAAGCTTTCTTT.